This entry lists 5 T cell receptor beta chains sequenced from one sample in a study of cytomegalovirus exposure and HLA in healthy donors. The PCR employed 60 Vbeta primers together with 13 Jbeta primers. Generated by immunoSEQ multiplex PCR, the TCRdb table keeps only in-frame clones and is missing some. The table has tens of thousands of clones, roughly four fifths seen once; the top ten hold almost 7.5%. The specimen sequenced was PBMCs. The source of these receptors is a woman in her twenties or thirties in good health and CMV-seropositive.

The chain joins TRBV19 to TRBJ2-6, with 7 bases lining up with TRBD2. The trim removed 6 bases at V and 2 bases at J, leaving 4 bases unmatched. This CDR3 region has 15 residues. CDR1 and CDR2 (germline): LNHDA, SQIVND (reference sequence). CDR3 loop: CASRGGRAGANVLTF. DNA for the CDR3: TGTGCCAGTAGGGGGGGGAGGGCTGGGGCCAACGTCCTGACTTTC.

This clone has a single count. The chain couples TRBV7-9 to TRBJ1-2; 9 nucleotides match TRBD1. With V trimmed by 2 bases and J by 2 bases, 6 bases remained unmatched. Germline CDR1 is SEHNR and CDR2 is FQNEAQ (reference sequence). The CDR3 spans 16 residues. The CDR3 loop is CASSLRTGGPNYGYTF. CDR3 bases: TGTGCCAGCAGCTTAAGAACAGGGGGCCCCAACTATGGCTACACCTTC.

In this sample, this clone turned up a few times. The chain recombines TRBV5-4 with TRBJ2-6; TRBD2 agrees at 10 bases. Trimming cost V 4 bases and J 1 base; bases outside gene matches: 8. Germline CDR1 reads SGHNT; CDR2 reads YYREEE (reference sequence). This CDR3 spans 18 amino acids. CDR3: CASSRWETSGSGANVLTF. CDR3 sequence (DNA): TGTGCCAGCAGCAGGTGGGAGACTAGCGGGTCTGGGGCCAACGTCCTGACTTTC.

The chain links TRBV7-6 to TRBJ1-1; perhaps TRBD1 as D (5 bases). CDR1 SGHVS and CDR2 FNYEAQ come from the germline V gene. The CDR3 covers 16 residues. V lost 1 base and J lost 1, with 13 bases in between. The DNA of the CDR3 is TGTGCCAGCAGCTTAGGATGGCGGGGGACGAACACTGAAGCTTTCTTT. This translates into CASSLGWRGTNTEAFF.

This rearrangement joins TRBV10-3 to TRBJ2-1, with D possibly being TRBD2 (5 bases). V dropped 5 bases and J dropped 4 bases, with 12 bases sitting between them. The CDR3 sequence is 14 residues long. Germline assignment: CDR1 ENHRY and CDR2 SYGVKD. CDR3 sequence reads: CAISPSGTYNEQFF. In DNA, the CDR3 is TGTGCCATCAGTCCCAGCGGTACATACAATGAGCAGTTCTTC.